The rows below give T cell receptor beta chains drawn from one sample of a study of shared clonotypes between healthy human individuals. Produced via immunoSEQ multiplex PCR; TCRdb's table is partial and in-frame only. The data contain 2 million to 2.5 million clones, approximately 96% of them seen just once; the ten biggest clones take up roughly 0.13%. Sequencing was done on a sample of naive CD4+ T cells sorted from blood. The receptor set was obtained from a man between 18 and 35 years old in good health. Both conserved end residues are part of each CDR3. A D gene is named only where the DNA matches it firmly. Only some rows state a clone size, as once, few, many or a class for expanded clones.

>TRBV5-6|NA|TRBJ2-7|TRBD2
TGTGCCAGCAGCTTGGCCATCCTAGCGGGAGGGAGGAACTACGAGCAGTACTTC
CASSLAILAGGRNYEQYF
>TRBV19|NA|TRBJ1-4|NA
TGTGCCAGTAGTACGCGAACAGATAATGAAAAACTGTTTTTT
CASSTRTDNEKLFF
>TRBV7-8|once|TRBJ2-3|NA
TGTGCCAGCAGCTTAGGTTTGGGGTTAGATACGCAGTATTTT
CASSLGLGLDTQYF
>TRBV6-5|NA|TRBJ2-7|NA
TGTGCCAGCACGGGGGACTCCTACGAGCAGTACTTC
CASTGDSYEQYF
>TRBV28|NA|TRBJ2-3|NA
TGTGCCAGCAGCTCCATGACAGATACGCAGTATTTT
CASSSMTDTQYF
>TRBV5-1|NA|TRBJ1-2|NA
TGCGCCAGCAGCGTCGACGGAACTAACTATGGCTACACCTTC
CASSVDGTNYGYTF
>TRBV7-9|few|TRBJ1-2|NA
TGTGCCAGCAGCTTAGAGGCAGTTCATGGCTACACCTTC
CASSLEAVHGYTF
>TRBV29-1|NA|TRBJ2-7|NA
TGCAGCGTTTCCACGTCTAGTAGCGAGCAGTACTTC
CSVSTSSSEQYF
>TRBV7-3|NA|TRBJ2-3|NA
TGTGCCAGCAGCTTAGGACTCTACACAGATACGCAGTATTTT
CASSLGLYTDTQYF
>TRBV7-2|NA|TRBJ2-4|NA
TGTGCCAGCAGCTTAGCGGGACCGATGATAGCCAAAAACATTCAGTACTTC
CASSLAGPMIAKNIQYF
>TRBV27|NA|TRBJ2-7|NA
TGTGCCAGCATCTCCCCAGGGATTAGCTCCTACGAGCAGTACTTC
CASISPGISSYEQYF
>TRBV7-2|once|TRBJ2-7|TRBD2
TGTGCCAGCAGCTTAGTCCGCTTGGCGGGAGGGCCCTCCTACGAGCAGTACTTC
CASSLVRLAGGPSYEQYF
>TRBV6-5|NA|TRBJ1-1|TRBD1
TGTGCCAGCAGTTACTCCGACAGGGCGAGGACTGAAGCTTTCTTT
CASSYSDRARTEAFF
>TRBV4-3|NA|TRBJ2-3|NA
TGCGCCAGCAGCCAAGAATACCTAGGGATCACAGATACGCAGTATTTT
CASSQEYLGITDTQYF
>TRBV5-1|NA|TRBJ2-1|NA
TGCGCCAGCAGCTTGCGGCCGGGACGCACCTTAAGCTCCTACAATGAGCAGTTCTTC
CASSLRPGRTLSSYNEQFF
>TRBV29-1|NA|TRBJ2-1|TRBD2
TGCAGCGTTGGAGTAGCGGGCTCCTACAATGAGCAGTTCTTC
CSVGVAGSYNEQFF
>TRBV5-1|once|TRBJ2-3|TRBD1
TGCGCCAGCAGCGGTGGACAGGGGCCTAGCACAGATACGCAGTATTTT
CASSGGQGPSTDTQYF
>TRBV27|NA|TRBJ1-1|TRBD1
TGTGCCAGCAGTTATAGGGGGCATTGGGACACTGAAGCTTTCTTT
CASSYRGHWDTEAFF
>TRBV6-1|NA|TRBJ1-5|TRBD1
TGTGCCAGCCGCCGGGACAGGGGCAATCAGCCCCAGCATTTT
CASRRDRGNQPQHF
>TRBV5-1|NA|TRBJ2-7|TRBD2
TGCGCCAGCAGCTTGACAGGGACTAGCGGTACCTACGAGCAGTACTTC
CASSLTGTSGTYEQYF
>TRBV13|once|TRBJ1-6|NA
TGTGCCAGCAGGCCAATGACACGCGATTCACCCCTCCACTTT
CASRPMTRDSPLHF
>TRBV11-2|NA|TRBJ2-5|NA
TGTGCCAGCAGCTTCGGCAGGGGACAAGAGACCCAGTACTTC
CASSFGRGQETQYF
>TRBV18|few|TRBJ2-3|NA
TGTGCCAGCTCACCGGCAGATACGCAGTATTTT
CASSPADTQYF
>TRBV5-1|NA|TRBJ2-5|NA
TGCGCCAGCAGCTTGGAAGTCTCAGGGACCCAGTACTTC
CASSLEVSGTQYF
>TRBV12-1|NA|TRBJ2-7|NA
TGTGCCAGCAGCTTTGTCTCTAGCGTAGCCTACGAGCAGTACTTC
CASSFVSSVAYEQYF
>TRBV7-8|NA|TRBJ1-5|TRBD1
TGTGCCAGCGAGACAGGGGGTGGCAATCAGCCCCAGCATTTT
CASETGGGNQPQHF
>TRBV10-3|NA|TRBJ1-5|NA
TGTGCCATCAGTGAGTCGGGGGGCGCCAATCAGCCCCAGCATTTT
CAISESGGANQPQHF
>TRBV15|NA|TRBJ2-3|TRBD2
TGTGCCACCAACGTGATAAGCGGGGGGGCAGATACGCAGTATTTT
CATNVISGGADTQYF
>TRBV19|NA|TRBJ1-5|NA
TGTGCCAGTAGCCCCGTGCCATATAGCAATCAGCCCCAGCATTTT
CASSPVPYSNQPQHF
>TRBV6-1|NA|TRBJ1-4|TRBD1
TGTGCCAGCAGTGATCAACAGGGGGCAGGGGAAAAACTGTTTTTT
CASSDQQGAGEKLFF
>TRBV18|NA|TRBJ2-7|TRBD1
TGTGCCAGCTCACCACCCGGGACAGGGGGGGAAGAGCAGTACTTC
CASSPPGTGGEEQYF
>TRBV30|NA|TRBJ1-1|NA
TGTGCCTGGAGTTTAAGAAGACTGAACACTGAAGCTTTCTTT
CAWSLRRLNTEAFF
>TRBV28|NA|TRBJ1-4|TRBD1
TGTGCCAGCAGCACAGGGGCTAGTAAAGAAAAACTGTTTTTT
CASSTGASKEKLFF
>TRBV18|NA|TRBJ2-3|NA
TGTGCCAGCTCACTTACAGCTTCTAGCACAGATACGCAGTATTTT
CASSLTASSTDTQYF
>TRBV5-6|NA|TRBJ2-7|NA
TGTGCCAGCAGCTTGTCAGGCACCTCCTACGAGCAGTACTTC
CASSLSGTSYEQYF
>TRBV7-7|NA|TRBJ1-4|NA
TGTGCTAGCAGCCTTCGCGACCGGGACATTAATGAAAAACTGTTTTTT
CASSLRDRDINEKLFF
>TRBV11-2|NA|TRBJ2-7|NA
TGTGCCAGCAGCCCCGGGACATCGGCCTACGAGCAGTACTTC
CASSPGTSAYEQYF
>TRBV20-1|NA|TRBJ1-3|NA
TGCAGTGCTAGAGATCTGGACACCATATATTTT
CSARDLDTIYF
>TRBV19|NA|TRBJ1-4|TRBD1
TGTGCCAGTAGTAGGACAGGGGCCACAACTAATGAAAAACTGTTTTTT
CASSRTGATTNEKLFF
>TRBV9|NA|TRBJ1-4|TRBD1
TGTGCCAGCAGCGTAGGTACCGGGACAGGCCAAACGGGGCTGTTTTTT
CASSVGTGTGQTGLFF
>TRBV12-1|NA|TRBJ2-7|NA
TGTGCCAGCAGCTTGCGGACTAGCGGGAGCAAATACGAGCAGTACTTC
CASSLRTSGSKYEQYF
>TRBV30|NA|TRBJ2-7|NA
TGTGCCTGGAGTACGGTGGGCGAGCAGTACTTC
CAWSTVGEQYF
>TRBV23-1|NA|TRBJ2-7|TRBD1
TGCGCCAGCAGTCCGTCCCGGGACAGGGGGTCCTACGAGCAGTACTTC
CASSPSRDRGSYEQYF
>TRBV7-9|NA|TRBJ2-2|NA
TGTGCCAGCAGCTTCCGACCGGGGAACACCGGGGAGCTGTTTTTT
CASSFRPGNTGELFF
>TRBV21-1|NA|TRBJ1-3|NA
TGTGCCAGCAGCAAGAGAGAGGGGGCGATAAGGGAAACAGGAAACACCATATATTTT
CASSKREGAIRETGNTIYF